This TCR beta chain was documented in a study of T-cell reconstitution after alpha-beta-depleted transplantation in children. The library targeted TCRbeta and was prepared with unique molecular identifiers. TCRdb re-derived calls from the PCR reads in MiXCR, one entry per CDR3 protein. The sample records 200,000 to 250,000 distinct CDR3 sequences, 11% being singletons. V shed 7 bases, J shed 0 bases, and the junction held 5 bases outside the gene matches. The germline gives CDR1 SQVTM, CDR2 ANQGSEA. This CDR3 is 13 amino acids long. This clonotype was found many times. What it binds is not known. Study conclusions and caveats: T-cell numbers and diversity, one year after transplant, stemmed largely from T cells that were newly produced. Roughly two months post-transplant, alpha-beta T cells reportedly originated from several hundred graft clones that had expanded.

This sequence originates from a child under two years old with acute myeloid leukemia, due to receive a stem cell transplant. V and J are TRBV29-1 and TRBJ1-1; 7 bases are a match to TRBD1. This specimen was PBMCs, taken before TCRalphabeta/CD19-depleted stem cell transplant. The CDR3 here is CSARGTVNTEAFF. CDR3 DNA: TGCAGCGCCAGGGGGACAGTGAACACTGAAGCTTTCTTT.